These 3 T cell receptor beta chains originate from one sample sequenced in a study of blood T cell repertoires in COVID-19. Method: immunoSEQ multiplex PCR; TCRdb's copy keeps in-frame clones and lacks some. The sample yields about 190,000 clones, 76% seen once. Input material: PBMCs or T cells enriched from blood (not recorded which). These receptors came from a woman aged 50 to 65 with acute COVID-19.

V usage is TRBV5-1 and J usage is TRBJ1-1; the D gene is possibly TRBD1 (6 bases). Trimming removed 6 bases at V and 0 bases at J, with 21 bases between. The germline V gene has CDR1 SGHRS and CDR2 YFSETQ. The CDR3 spans 17 residues. Here the CDR3 reads CASTPQGGGLVNTEAFF. CDR3 nucleotide sequence: TGCGCCAGCACCCCCCAGGGAGGGGGGCTGGTGAACACTGAAGCTTTCTTT. Full variable domain (remainder filled in from reference TRBV5-1 and TRBJ1-1): KAGVTQTPRYLIKTRGQQVTLSCSPISGHRSVSWYQQTPGQGLQFLFEYFSETQRNKGNFPGRFSGRQFSNSRSEMNVSTLELGDSALYLCASTPQGGGLVNTEAFFGQGTRLTVV.

The sample holds a few counts of this clone. The DNA for the CDR3 is TGTGCCAGCAGCCCGACAGGGGCGCAGTACGAGCAGTACGTC. Amino acid sequence: CASSPTGAQYEQYV. The chain combines TRBV5-6 with TRBJ2-7, with 8 bases fitting TRBD1. Germline V gene data show CDR1 as SGHDT and CDR2 as YYEEEE. Trimming removed 4 bases from V and 4 bases from J; junction bases left unmatched: 7. The CDR3 covers 14 residues.

The CDR3 coding sequence is TGTGCCAGCAGCTTAGTTTCCGGGGGAACAGATACGCAGTATTTT. Protein: CASSLVSGGTDTQYF. V and J are TRBV7-2 and TRBJ2-3; weak D call: TRBD2 (6 bases). Germline loops: CDR1 SGHTA, CDR2 FQGNSA. V lost 1 base and J lost 3, with 11 bases in between. The CDR3 sequence is 15 residues long.